Reported below is one TCR beta chain. From germline, CDR1 is MNHNY and CDR2 SVGAGI (reference sequence). The CDR3 consists of 16 residues. V lost 1 base and J lost 6, with 15 bases in between. Assay used: immunoSEQ multiplex PCR; TCRdb lists only in-frame clones, some missing. The data contain tens of thousands of clones, approximately 78% of them seen just once; the ten biggest clones take up 9.4%. This entry comes from a study of PD-1 blockade in classical Hodgkin lymphoma. The time point denotes: cycle 4 day 1 (C4D1), after around six weeks of nivolumab. All patients experienced relapse after autologous stem cell transplantation, and brentuximab vedotin exposure was variable.

The chain has TRBV6-6 and TRBJ2-2; a weak D match, TRBD2 (6 bases). The specimen was peripheral blood mononuclear cells (PBMCs), collected before the fourth cycle of nivolumab. The TCR comes from a human donor with classical Hodgkin lymphoma. The CDR3 DNA sequence: TGTGCCAGCAGTTACTGGTCCGGGAGTGTTGCCGGGGAGCTGTTTTTT. This codes for CASSYWSGSVAGELFF.